This record looks at one TCR beta chain sequence and its context. These data belong to a study of T cell changes during pregnancy in multiple sclerosis. V lost 1 base, J lost 5 bases, and 5 bases stayed unmatched. CDR3 size: 15 residues. Germline V gene data show CDR1 as LNHNV and CDR2 as YYDKDF (reference sequence). Profiling relied on immunoSEQ multiplex PCR, and the TCRdb table lists in-frame clones only, not all of them. The sample contains around 100,000 clones, about 90% of which appear only once. This chain joins TRBV15 and TRBJ2-1; 7 bases align to TRBD1. The clonotype comes from a female donor with multiple sclerosis, enrolled in a pregnancy study. Source: peripheral blood, taken in the third trimester of pregnancy. The CDR3 DNA is TGTGCCACCAGCAGAGGCCAGGGGGTCAACAATGAGCAGTTCTTC. It translates to CATSRGQGVNNEQFF.